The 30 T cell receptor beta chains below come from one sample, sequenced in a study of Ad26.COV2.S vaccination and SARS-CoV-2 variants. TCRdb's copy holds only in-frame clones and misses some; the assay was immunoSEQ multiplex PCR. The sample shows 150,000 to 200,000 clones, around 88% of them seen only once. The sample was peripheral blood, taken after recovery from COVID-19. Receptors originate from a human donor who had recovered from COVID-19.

The CDR3: CASRRGASNTEAFF. DNA for the CDR3: TGCGCCAGCAGGAGGGGGGCCTCGAACACTGAAGCTTTCTTT. The rearrangement joins TRBV4-1 to TRBJ1-1; D is perhaps TRBD1 (6 bases). Germline assignment: CDR1 MGHRA and CDR2 YSYEKL. The V gene lost 6 bases and the J gene lost 1 base, with 12 bases spanning the gap. The CDR3 is 14 residues long.

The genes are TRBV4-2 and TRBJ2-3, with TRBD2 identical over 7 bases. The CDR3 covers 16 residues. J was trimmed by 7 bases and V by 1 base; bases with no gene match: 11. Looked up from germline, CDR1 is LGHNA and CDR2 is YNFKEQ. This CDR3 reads CASSQGGGRSDYTQYF. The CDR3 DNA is TGTGCCAGCAGCCAAGGGGGGGGACGGAGCGATTATACGCAGTATTTT.

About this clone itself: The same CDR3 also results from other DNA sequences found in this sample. The CDR3 here is CASSLQGNYGYTF. Here the CDR3 DNA reads TGTGCCAGCAGCCTACAGGGTAACTATGGCTACACCTTC. The chain has TRBV27 and TRBJ1-2; TRBD1 is a possible D gene (6 bases). Germline CDR1 and CDR2: MNHEY and SMNVEV (reference sequence). Trimming removed 6 bases from V and 1 base from J, with 9 bases in between. There are 13 residues in the CDR3.

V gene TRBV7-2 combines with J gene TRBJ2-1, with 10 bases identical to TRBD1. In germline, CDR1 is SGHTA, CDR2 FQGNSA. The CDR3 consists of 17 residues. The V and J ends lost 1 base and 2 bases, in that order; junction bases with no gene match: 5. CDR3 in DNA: TGTGCCAGCAGCTTAGTTCTGACAGGGGGCGCCTACAATGAGCAGTTCTTC. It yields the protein CASSLVLTGGAYNEQFF.

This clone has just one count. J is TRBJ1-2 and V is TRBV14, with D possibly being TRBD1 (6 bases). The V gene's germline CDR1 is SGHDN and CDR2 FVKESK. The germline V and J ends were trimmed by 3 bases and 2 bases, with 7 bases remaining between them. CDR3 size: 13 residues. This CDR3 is CASSQQGNYGYTF. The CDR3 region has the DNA TGTGCCAGCAGCCAGCAGGGGAACTATGGCTACACCTTC.

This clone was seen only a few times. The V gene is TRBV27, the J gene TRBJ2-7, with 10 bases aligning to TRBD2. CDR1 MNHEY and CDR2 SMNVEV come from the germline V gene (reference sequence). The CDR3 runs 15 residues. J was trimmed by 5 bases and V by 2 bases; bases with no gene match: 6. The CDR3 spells CASSLSGGAVHEQYF. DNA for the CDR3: TGTGCCAGCAGTTTAAGCGGGGGGGCGGTCCACGAGCAGTACTTC.

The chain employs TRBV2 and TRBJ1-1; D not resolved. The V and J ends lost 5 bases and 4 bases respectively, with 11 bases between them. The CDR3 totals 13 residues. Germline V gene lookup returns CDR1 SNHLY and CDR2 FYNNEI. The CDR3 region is CASSRGEATEAFF. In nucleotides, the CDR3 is TGTGCCAGCAGTCGCGGGGAGGCCACTGAAGCTTTCTTT.

The CDR3 here is CASSRRGRTYEQYF. The DNA of the CDR3 is TGTGCCAGCAGCCGGAGAGGCCGAACCTACGAGCAGTACTTC. The V gene is TRBV5-6, the J gene TRBJ2-7; D is unresolved. The CDR3 length is 14 residues. Germline CDR1 reads SGHDT; CDR2 reads YYEEEE. V dropped 4 bases and J dropped 2 bases, with 13 bases sitting between them.

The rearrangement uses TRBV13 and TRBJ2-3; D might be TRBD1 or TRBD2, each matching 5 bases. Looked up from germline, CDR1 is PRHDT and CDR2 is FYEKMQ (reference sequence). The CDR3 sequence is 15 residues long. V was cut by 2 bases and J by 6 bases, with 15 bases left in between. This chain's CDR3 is CASSLSGLPPDTQYF. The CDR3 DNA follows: TGTGCCAGCAGCTTATCGGGGCTCCCCCCCGATACGCAGTATTTT.

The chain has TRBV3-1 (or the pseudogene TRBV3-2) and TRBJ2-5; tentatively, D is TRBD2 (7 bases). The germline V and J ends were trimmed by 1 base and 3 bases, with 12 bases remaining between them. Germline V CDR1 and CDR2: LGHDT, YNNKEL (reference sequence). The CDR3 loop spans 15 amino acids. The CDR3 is CASSQGGGAEETQYF. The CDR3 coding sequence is TGTGCCAGCAGCCAAGGAGGGGGGGCGGAAGAGACCCAGTACTTC.

Here the CDR3 DNA reads TGTGCCAGCAGCCAAGAGACTAGCGGGAGCACCGGGGAGCTGTTTTTT. Translated, it gives CASSQETSGSTGELFF. J is TRBJ2-2 and V is TRBV14; 12 nucleotides align to TRBD2. V was pared by 0 bases and J by 4 bases, with 0 bases of the junction left unmatched. The CDR3 is 16 amino acids. Germline V lookup: CDR1 SGHDN, CDR2 FVKESK.

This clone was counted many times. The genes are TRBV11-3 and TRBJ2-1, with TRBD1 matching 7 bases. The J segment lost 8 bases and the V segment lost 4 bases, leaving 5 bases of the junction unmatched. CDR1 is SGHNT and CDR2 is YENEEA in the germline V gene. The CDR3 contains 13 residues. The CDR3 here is CASSSNRGDEQFF. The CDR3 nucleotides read TGTGCCAGCAGCTCCAACAGGGGCGATGAGCAGTTCTTC.

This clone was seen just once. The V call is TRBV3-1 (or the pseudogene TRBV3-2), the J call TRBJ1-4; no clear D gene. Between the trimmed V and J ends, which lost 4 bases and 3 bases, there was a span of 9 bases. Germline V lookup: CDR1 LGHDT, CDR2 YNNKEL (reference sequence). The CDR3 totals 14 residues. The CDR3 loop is CASSRGWANEKLFF. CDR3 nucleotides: TGTGCCAGCAGCCGAGGCTGGGCTAATGAAAAACTGTTTTTT.

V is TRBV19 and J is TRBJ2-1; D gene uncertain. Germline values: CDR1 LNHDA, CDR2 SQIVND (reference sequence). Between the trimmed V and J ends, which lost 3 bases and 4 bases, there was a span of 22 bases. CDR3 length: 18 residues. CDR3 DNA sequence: TGTGCCAGTAGTATTACCCCTTACGTGGCCGGGCCGTACAATGAGCAGTTCTTC. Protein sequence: CASSITPYVAGPYNEQFF. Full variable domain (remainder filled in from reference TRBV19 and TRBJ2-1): DGGITQSPKYLFRKEGQNVTLSCEQNLNHDAMYWYRQDPGQGLRLIYYSQIVNDFQKGDIAEGYSVSREKKESFPLTVTSAQKNPTAFYLCASSITPYVAGPYNEQFFGPGTRLTVL.

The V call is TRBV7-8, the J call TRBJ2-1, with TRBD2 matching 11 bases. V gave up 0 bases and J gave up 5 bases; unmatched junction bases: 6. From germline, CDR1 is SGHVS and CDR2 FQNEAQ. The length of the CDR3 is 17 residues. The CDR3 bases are TGTGCCAGCAGCTTAGCCCCTAGCGGGGGGATCAACAATGAGCAGTTCTTC. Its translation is CASSLAPSGGINNEQFF.

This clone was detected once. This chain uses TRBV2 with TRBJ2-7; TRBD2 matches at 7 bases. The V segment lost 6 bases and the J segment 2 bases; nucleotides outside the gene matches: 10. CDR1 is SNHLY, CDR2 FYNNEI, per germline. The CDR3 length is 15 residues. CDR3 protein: CASSLGAGAPYEQYF. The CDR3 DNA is TGTGCCAGCAGCCTTGGGGCGGGAGCCCCCTACGAGCAGTACTTC.

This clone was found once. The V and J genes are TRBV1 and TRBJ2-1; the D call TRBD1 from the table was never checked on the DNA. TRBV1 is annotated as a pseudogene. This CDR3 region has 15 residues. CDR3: CTSSQRTGGYNEQFF. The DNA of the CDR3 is TGCACCAGCAGCCAACGGACAGGGGGATACAATGAGCAGTTCTTC.

CDR3 nucleotide sequence: TGTGCCATCAGTGAGCGAGGAGGCTATGGCTACACCTTC. This sequence encodes CAISERGGYGYTF. The chain uses TRBV10-3 and TRBJ1-2; D gene uncertain. The V and J ends lost 2 bases and 4 bases respectively, with 8 bases between them. The germline V gene encodes CDR1 ENHRY and CDR2 SYGVKD. CDR3 length: 13 residues.

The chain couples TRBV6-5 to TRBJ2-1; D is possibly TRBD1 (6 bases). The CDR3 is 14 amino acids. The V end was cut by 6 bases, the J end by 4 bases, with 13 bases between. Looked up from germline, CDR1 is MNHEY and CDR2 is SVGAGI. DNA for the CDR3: TGTGCCAGCAGCCCCGGGACATTTTACAATGAGCAGTTCTTC. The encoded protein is CASSPGTFYNEQFF.

Here the CDR3 reads CASQWANTGELFF. The CDR3, as DNA: TGTGCCAGCCAGTGGGCGAACACCGGGGAGCTGTTTTTT. V gene TRBV9 combines with J gene TRBJ2-2; D remains unclear. The CDR3 extends over 13 amino acids. The germline V and J ends were trimmed by 7 bases and 0 bases, with 7 bases remaining between them. The germline gives CDR1 SGDLS, CDR2 YYNGEE.

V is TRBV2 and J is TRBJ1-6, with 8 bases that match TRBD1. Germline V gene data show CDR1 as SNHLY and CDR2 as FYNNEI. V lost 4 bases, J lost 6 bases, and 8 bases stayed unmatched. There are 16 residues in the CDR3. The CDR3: CASSVDQGAGNSPLHF. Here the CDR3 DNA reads TGTGCCAGCAGTGTAGATCAGGGGGCAGGTAATTCACCCCTCCACTTT.

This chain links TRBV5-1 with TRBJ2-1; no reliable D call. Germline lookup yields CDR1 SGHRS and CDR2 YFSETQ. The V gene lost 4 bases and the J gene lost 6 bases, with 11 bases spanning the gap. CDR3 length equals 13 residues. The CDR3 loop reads CASSPLRLNEQFF. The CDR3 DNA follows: TGCGCCAGCAGCCCCCTTCGGCTCAATGAGCAGTTCTTC.

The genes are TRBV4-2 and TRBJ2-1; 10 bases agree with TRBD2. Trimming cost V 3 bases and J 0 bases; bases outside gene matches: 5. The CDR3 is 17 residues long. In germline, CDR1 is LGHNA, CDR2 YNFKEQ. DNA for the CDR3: TGTGCCAGCAGCCATGAACCTAGCGGGAGCTCCTACAATGAGCAGTTCTTC. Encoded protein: CASSHEPSGSSYNEQFF.

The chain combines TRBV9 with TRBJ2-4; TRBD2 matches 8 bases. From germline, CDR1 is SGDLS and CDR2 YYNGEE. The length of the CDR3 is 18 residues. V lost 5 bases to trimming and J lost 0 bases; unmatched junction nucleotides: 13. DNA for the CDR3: TGTGCCAGCAGTCCGGGACTAGAGAACCTCCTAGCCAAAAACATTCAGTACTTC. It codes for CASSPGLENLLAKNIQYF.

CDR3 region: CASSVGPVYEQYF. In DNA, the CDR3 is TGTGCCAGCAGCGTAGGCCCGGTCTACGAGCAGTACTTC. This chain links TRBV9 with TRBJ2-7; D is uncertain. The CDR3 loop spans 13 amino acids. CDR1 and CDR2 (germline): SGDLS, YYNGEE. Trimming cost V 0 bases and J 3 bases, with 7 bases left between them.

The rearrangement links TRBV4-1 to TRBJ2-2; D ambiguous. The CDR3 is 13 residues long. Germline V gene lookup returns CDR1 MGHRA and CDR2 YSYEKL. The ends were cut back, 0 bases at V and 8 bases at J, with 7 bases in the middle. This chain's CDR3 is CASSQDRVGELFF. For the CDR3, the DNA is TGCGCCAGCAGCCAAGATAGGGTAGGGGAGCTGTTTTTT.

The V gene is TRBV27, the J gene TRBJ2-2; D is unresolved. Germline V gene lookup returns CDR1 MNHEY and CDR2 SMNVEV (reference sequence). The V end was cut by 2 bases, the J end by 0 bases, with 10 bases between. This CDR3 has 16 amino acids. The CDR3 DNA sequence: TGTGCCAGCAGTTTAATCTCCTTCGCGAACACCGGGGAGCTGTTTTTT. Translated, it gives CASSLISFANTGELFF.

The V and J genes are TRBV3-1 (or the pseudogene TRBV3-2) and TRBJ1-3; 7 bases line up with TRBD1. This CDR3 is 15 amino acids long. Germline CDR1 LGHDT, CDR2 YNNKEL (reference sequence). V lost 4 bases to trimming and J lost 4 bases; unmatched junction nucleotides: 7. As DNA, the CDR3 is TGTGCCAGCAGCCCGCAGGGGGAAGGAGGAAACACCATATATTTT. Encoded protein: CASSPQGEGGNTIYF.

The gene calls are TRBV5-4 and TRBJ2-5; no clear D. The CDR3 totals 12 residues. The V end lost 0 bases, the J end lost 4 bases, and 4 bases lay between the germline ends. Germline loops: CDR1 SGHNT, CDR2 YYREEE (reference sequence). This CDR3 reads CASSLGPETQYF. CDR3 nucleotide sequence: TGTGCCAGCAGCTTGGGGCCAGAGACCCAGTACTTC.

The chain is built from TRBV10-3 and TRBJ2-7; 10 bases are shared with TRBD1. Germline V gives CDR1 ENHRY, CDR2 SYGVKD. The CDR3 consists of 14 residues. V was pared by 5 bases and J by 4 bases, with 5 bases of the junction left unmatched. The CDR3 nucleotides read TGTGCCATCAGTCCGGGACAGGGGATATACGAGCAGTACTTC. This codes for CAISPGQGIYEQYF.